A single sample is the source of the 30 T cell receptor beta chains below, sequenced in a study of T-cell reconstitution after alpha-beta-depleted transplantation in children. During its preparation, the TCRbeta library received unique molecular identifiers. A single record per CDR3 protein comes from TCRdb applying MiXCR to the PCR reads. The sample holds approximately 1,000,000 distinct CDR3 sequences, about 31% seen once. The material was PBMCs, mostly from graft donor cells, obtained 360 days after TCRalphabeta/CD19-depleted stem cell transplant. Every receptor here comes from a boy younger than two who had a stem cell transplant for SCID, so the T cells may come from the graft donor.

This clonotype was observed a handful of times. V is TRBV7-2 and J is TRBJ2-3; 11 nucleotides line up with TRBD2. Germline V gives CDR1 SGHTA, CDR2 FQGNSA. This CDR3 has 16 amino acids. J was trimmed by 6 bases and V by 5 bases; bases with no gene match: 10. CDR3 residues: CASSQRLAGLGDTQYF. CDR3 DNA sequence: TGTGCCAGCAGCCAGCGACTAGCGGGGCTCGGGGATACGCAGTATTTT.

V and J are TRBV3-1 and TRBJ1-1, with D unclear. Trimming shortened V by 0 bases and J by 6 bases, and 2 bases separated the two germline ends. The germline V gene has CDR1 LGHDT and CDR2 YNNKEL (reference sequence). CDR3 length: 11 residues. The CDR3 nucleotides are TGTGCCAGCAGCCAAGAGGCTGAAGCTTTCTTT. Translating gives CASSQEAEAFF.

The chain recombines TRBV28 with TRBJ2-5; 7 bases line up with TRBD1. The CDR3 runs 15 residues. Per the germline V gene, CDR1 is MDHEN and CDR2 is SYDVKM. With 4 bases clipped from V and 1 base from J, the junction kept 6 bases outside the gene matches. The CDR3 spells CASSSRQGVQETQYF. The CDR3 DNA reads TGTGCCAGCAGTTCGAGGCAGGGGGTCCAAGAGACCCAGTACTTC.

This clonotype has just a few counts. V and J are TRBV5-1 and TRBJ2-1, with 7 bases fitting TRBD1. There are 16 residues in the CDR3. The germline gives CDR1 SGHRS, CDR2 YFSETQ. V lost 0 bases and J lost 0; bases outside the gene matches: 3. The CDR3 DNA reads TGCGCCAGCAGCTTGGTGACAGGGAGCTCCTACAATGAGCAGTTCTTC. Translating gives CASSLVTGSSYNEQFF.

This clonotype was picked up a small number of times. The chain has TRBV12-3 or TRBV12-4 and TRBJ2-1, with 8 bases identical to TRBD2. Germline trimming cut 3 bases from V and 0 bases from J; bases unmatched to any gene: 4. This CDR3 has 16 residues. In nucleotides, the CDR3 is TGTGCCAGCAGTTTGGAACTAGCGGTCTCCTACAATGAGCAGTTCTTC. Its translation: CASSLELAVSYNEQFF.

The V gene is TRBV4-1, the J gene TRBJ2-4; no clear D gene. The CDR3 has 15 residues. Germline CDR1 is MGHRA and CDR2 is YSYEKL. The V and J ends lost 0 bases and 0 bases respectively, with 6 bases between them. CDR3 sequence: CASSQEGLAKNIQYF. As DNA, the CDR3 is TGCGCCAGCAGCCAAGAAGGGTTAGCCAAAAACATTCAGTACTTC.

CDR3 residues: CASRIVYRGSERSEAFF. DNA for the CDR3: TGCGCCAGCAGAATAGTTTACAGGGGATCGGAGCGGTCTGAAGCTTTCTTT. V gene TRBV5-1 combines with J gene TRBJ1-1; 7 nucleotides match TRBD1. V shed 5 bases and J 6 bases; nucleotides not matched to a gene: 19. Germline loops: CDR1 SGHRS, CDR2 YFSETQ. The CDR3 covers 17 residues.

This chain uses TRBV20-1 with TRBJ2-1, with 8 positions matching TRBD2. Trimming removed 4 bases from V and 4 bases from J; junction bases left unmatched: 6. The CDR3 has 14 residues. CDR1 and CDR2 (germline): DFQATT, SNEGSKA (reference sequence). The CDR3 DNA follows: TGCAGTGCTATAGGGGCGGGGGGATACAATGAGCAGTTCTTC. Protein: CSAIGAGGYNEQFF.

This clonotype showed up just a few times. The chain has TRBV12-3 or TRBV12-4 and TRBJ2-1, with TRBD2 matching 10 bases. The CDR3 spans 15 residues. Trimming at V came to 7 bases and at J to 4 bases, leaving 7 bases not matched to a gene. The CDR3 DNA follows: TGTGCCAGCACCCTAGCGGGGGCCGGATACAATGAGCAGTTCTTC. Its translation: CASTLAGAGYNEQFF.

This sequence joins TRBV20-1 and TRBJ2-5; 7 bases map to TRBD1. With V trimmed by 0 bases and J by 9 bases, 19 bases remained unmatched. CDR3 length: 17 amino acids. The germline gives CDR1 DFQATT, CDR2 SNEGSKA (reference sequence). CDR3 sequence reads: CSARELDTYRGRGAQYF. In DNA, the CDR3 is TGCAGTGCTAGAGAATTGGACACGTACAGGGGTCGAGGGGCCCAGTACTTC.

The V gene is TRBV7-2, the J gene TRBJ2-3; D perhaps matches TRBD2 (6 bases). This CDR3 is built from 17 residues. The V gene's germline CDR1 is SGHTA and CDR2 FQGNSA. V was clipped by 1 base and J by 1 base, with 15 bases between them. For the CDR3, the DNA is TGTGCCAGCAGCTTAGGGGGTGGGGCGGGGCGCACAGATACGCAGTATTTT. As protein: CASSLGGGAGRTDTQYF.

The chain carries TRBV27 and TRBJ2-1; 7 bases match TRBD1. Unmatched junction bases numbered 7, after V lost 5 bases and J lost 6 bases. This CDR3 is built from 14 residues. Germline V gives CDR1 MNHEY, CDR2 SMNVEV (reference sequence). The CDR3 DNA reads TGTGCCAGCAGTCCGGGACAGTACGTCAATGAGCAGTTCTTC. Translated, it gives CASSPGQYVNEQFF.

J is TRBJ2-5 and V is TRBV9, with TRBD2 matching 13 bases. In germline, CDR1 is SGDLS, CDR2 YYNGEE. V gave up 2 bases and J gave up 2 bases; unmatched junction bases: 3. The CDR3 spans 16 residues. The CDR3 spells CASSVGLAGTQETQYF. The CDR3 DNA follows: TGTGCCAGCAGCGTGGGACTAGCGGGGACACAAGAGACCCAGTACTTC.

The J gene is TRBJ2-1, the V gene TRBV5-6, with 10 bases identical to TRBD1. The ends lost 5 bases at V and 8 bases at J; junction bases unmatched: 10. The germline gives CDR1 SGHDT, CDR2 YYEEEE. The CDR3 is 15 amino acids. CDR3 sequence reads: CASRTPGQGFYEQFF. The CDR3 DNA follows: TGTGCCAGCAGGACCCCGGGACAGGGGTTCTATGAGCAGTTCTTC.

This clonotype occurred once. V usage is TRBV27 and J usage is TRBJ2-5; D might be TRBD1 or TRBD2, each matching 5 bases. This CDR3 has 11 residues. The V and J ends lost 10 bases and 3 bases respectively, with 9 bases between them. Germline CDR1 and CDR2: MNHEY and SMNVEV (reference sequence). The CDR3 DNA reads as TGTGCCACTGGGACGAAAGAGACCCAGTACTTC. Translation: CATGTKETQYF.

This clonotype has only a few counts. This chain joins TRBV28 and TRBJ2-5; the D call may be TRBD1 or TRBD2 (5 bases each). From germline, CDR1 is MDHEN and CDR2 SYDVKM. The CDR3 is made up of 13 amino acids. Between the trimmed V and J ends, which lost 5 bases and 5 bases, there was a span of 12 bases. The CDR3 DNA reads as TGTGCCAGCAGTGACCGTTGGGGGGAGACCCAGTACTTC. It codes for CASSDRWGETQYF.

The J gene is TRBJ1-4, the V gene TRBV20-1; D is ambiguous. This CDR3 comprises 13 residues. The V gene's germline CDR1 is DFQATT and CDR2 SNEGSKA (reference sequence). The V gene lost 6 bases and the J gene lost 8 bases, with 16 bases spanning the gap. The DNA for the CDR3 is TGCAGTGCACTCTCGGGCCCTGTGGAAAAACTGTTTTTT. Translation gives CSALSGPVEKLFF.

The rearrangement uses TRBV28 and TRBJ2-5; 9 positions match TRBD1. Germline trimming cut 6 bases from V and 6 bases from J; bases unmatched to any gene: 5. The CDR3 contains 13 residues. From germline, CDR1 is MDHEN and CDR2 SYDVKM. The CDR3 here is CASSQQGAKTQYF. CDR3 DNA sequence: TGTGCCAGCAGCCAACAGGGGGCGAAGACCCAGTACTTC.

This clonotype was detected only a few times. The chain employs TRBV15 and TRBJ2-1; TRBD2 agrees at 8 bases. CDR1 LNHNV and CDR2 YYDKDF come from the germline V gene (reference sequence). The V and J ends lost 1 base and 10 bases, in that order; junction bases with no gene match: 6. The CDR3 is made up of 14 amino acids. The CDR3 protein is CATSRVSGGVEQFF. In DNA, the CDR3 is TGTGCCACCAGCAGAGTTTCGGGAGGGGTAGAGCAGTTCTTC.

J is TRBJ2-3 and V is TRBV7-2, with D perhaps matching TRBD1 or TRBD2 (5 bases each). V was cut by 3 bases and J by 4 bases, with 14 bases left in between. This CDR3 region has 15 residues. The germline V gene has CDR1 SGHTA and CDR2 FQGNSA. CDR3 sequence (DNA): TGTGCCAGCAGCTTCATACGGGGACCGGCAGATACGCAGTATTTT. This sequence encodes CASSFIRGPADTQYF.

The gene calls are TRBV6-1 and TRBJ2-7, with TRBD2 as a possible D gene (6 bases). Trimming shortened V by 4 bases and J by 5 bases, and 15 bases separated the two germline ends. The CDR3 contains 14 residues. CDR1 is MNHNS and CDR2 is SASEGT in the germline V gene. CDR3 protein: CASSVLEGFNEQYF. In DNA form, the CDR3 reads TGTGCCAGCAGTGTTCTGGAGGGCTTCAACGAGCAGTACTTC.

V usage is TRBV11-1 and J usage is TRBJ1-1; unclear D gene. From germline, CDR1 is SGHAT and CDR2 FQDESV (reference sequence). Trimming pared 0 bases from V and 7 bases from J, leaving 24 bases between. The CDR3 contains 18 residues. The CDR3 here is CASSLARVRDYNSGEAFF. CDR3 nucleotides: TGTGCCAGCAGCTTAGCGCGAGTTAGAGACTATAATTCCGGTGAAGCTTTCTTT.

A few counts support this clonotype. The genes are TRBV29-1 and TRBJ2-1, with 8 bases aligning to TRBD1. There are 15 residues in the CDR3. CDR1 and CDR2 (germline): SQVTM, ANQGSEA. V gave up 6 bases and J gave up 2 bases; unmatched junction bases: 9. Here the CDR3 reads CSVSEEDRAYNEQFF. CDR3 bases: TGCAGCGTGAGTGAGGAGGACAGGGCCTACAATGAGCAGTTCTTC.

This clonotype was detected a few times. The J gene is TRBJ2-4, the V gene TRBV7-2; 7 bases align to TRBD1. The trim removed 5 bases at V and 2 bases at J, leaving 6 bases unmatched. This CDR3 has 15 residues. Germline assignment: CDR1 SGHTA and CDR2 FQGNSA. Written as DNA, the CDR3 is TGTGCCAGCAGCCCCTTCAGGGGGACCAAAAACATTCAGTACTTC. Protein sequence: CASSPFRGTKNIQYF. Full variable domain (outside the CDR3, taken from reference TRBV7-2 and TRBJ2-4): GAGVSQSPSNKVTEKGKDVELRCDPISGHTALYWYRQSLGQGLEFLIYFQGNSAPDKSGLPSDRFSAERTGGSVSTLTIQRTQQEDSAVYLCASSPFRGTKNIQYFGAGTRLSVL.

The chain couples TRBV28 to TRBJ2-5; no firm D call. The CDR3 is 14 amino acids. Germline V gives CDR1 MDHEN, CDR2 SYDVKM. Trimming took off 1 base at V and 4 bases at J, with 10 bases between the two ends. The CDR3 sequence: CASSLSGRVETQYF. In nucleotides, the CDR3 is TGTGCCAGCAGTTTATCGGGCCGGGTAGAGACCCAGTACTTC.

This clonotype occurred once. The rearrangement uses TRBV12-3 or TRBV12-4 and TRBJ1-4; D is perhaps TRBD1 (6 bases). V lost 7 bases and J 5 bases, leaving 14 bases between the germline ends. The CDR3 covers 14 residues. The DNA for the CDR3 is TGTGCCAGCACCTCGGACAGATTAAATGAAAAACTGTTTTTT. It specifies CASTSDRLNEKLFF.

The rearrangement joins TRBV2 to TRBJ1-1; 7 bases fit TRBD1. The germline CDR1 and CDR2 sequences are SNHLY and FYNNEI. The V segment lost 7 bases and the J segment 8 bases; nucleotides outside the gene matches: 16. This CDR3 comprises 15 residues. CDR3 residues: CASTPVGRDSREAFF. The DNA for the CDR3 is TGTGCCAGCACCCCCGTGGGACGGGACAGCCGGGAAGCTTTCTTT.

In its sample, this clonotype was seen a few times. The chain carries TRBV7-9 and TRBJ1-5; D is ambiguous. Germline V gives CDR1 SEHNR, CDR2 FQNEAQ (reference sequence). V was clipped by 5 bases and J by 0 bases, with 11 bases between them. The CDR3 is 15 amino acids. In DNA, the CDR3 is TGTGCCAGCAGCCCATTGCCTGATAGCAATCAGCCCCAGCATTTT. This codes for CASSPLPDSNQPQHF.

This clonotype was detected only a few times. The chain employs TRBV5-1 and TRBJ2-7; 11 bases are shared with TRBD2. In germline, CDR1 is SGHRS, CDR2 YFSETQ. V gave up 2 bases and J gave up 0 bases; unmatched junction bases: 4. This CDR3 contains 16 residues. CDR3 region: CASSFSLAGGSYEQYF. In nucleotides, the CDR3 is TGCGCCAGCAGCTTCTCGCTAGCGGGGGGCTCCTACGAGCAGTACTTC.

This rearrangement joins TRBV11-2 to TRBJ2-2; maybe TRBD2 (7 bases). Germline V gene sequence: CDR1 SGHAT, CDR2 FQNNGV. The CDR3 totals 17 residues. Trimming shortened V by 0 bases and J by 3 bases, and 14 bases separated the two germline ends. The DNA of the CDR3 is TGTGCCAGCAGCTTAGATGGGGGGGGGGCCTACACCGGGGAGCTGTTTTTT. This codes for CASSLDGGGAYTGELFF.